These T cell receptor beta chains were read from a single sample in a study of beta chain features in type 1 diabetes. Method: immunoSEQ multiplex PCR; TCRdb's copy keeps in-frame clones and lacks some. The data show some 120,000 clones, approximately 15% seen once. The sample was central memory CD4+ T cells from blood. These TCRs come from a man younger than 35 with type 1 diabetes. Both conserved end residues are part of each CDR3. A D gene is named only where the DNA matches it firmly. Size is omitted from some rows. Given values are once, few, many or a class for expanded clones.

V	D	size	J	DNA	CDR3
TRBV6-1	-	-	TRBJ2-1	TGTGCCACACCTAAGGGGGGGAGTTCCTACAATGAGCAGTTCTTC	CATPKGGSSYNEQFF
TRBV27	-	few	TRBJ2-5	TGTGCCAGCAGTTTTAAGTACCAAGAGACCCAGTACTTC	CASSFKYQETQYF
TRBV21-1	-	-	TRBJ2-5	TGTGCCAGCAGCAAAGCCTTAAGGGGGGAAGAGACCCAGTACTTC	CASSKALRGEETQYF
TRBV18	-	-	TRBJ1-6	TGTGCCAGCTTCCTCGGCGGGGGAAATTCACCCCTCCACTTT	CASFLGGGNSPLHF
TRBV5-1	-	-	TRBJ1-5	TGCGCCAGCAGCTTGAATAGCAATCAGCCCCAGCATTTT	CASSLNSNQPQHF
TRBV6-1	TRBD1	-	TRBJ1-2	TGTGCCAGCAGTGAAGGGACAGGGAGCAGCTATGGCTACACCTTC	CASSEGTGSSYGYTF
TRBV30	-	-	TRBJ1-1	TGTGCCTGGAGGACTTTGGGCTTGAACACTGAAGCTTTCTTT	CAWRTLGLNTEAFF
TRBV4-3	-	-	TRBJ2-7	TGCGCCAGCAGCCAAGATCCAACGCTCGGCTACGAGCAGTACTTC	CASSQDPTLGYEQYF
TRBV7-2	TRBD2	many	TRBJ2-1	TGTGCCAGCAGCATCCGACTAGCGGGAGGAGGCGGGAATGAGCAGTTCTTC	CASSIRLAGGGGNEQFF
TRBV5-1	-	few	TRBJ1-4	TGCGCCAGCAGCCCAATTACCGGGACGGACGCAACTAATGAAAAACTGTTTTTT	CASSPITGTDATNEKLFF
TRBV11-3	-	-	TRBJ2-7	TGTGCCAGCAGCCAGAGATACTCCTACGAGCAGTACTTC	CASSQRYSYEQYF
TRBV7-6	-	-	TRBJ1-1	TGTGCCAGCAGCTTAGCGTTGGCAACCGAAGCTTTCTTT	CASSLALATEAFF
TRBV25-1	-	few	TRBJ2-3	TGTGCCAGCAGTGAATTGGGGGCAAACACAGATACGCAGTATTTT	CASSELGANTDTQYF
TRBV21-1	-	few	TRBJ2-5	TGTGCCAGCGATAGCCGGGCTTCATCCTTCCAAGAGACCCAGTACTTC	CASDSRASSFQETQYF
TRBV7-2	TRBD2	-	TRBJ2-1	TGTGCCAGCAGCTCCTTTTCGACTAGCGGGAGCTACAATGAGCAGTTCTTC	CASSSFSTSGSYNEQFF
TRBV29-1	-	few	TRBJ1-1	TGCAGCGTTGAATCAGGGCAGGTAGCTTTCTTT	CSVESGQVAFF
TRBV2	TRBD1	few	TRBJ2-1	TGTGCCAGCAGTGGACAGGGGATCTCCTACAATGAGCAGTTCTTC	CASSGQGISYNEQFF
TRBV19	-	few	TRBJ2-7	TGTGCCAGTAGTACCGACCGGGGGAGCTCCTACGAGCAGTACTTC	CASSTDRGSSYEQYF
TRBV29-1	-	few	TRBJ1-2	TGCAGCGTTGAATCAACAGGTCTGGGCTACACCTTC	CSVESTGLGYTF
TRBV19	-	-	TRBJ2-4	TGTGCCAGTAGTATGGACCCGGGGCCCGTTTTCAAAAACATTCAGTACTTC	CASSMDPGPVFKNIQYF
TRBV7-2	-	few	TRBJ2-4	TGTGCCAGCAGCCGCCAGGGAGCCAAAAACATTCAGTACTTC	CASSRQGAKNIQYF
TRBV9	-	many	TRBJ2-3	TGTGCCAGCAGCGTCCTGCTCACAGATACGCAGTATTTT	CASSVLLTDTQYF
TRBV29-1	TRBD1	-	TRBJ2-1	TGCAGCGTTGAGGCAGGGGGCAATGAGCAGTTCTTC	CSVEAGGNEQFF
TRBV30	TRBD1	-	TRBJ2-7	TGTGCCTGGAGTTTCCCCGGGACAGGGGCCCACGAGCAGTACTTC	CAWSFPGTGAHEQYF
TRBV4-3	TRBD2	few	TRBJ2-1	TGCGCCAGCAGCCAAGAGCTAGCGGGGGGTATGGGTGAGCAGTTCTTC	CASSQELAGGMGEQFF
TRBV5-1	-	-	TRBJ2-5	TGCGCCAGCAGTCCCCTCCCTAGCTTTGAAGAGACCCAGTACTTC	CASSPLPSFEETQYF
TRBV2	-	-	TRBJ2-1	TGTGCCAGCAGTGAATCAGTATTCTCCTACAATGAGCAGTTCTTC	CASSESVFSYNEQFF
TRBV30	-	-	TRBJ2-3	TGTGCCTGGAGTGTGAAAGAAAAGGGGTCCATAGATACGCAGTATTTT	CAWSVKEKGSIDTQYF
TRBV6-1	-	-	TRBJ2-5	TGTGCCAGCAGCGATAGGGCTGCCAGCGCTGGGACCCAGTACTTC	CASSDRAASAGTQYF
TRBV10-1	TRBD2	-	TRBJ2-5	TGCGCCAGCAGTGACGGGACTAGCGCCCAAGAGACCCAGTACTTC	CASSDGTSAQETQYF
TRBV29-1	-	few	TRBJ2-1	TGCAGCGCTGGTCGGGGAGGTACCTACAATGAGCAGTTCTTC	CSAGRGGTYNEQFF
TRBV19	TRBD1	few	TRBJ2-7	TGTGCCAGTAGTCTTTACAGGGGATCCCTTCCCTACGAGCAGTACTTC	CASSLYRGSLPYEQYF
TRBV19	-	-	TRBJ2-5	TGTGCCAGTGGAGGAGGATGGGAAGAGACCCAGTACTTC	CASGGGWEETQYF
TRBV28	TRBD1	few	TRBJ2-7	TGTGCCAGCAGTACAGCTCTGGGACAGACCTACGAGCAGTACTTC	CASSTALGQTYEQYF
TRBV6-6	TRBD2	once	TRBJ2-5	TGTGCCAGCAGTACCCAGACTAGCGGGAGAGAGACCCAGTACTTC	CASSTQTSGRETQYF
TRBV6-5	-	many	TRBJ2-7	TGTGCCAGCAGTTCCCGGACCGGAAGCTCCTACGAGCAGTACTTC	CASSSRTGSSYEQYF
TRBV9	-	-	TRBJ2-2	TGTGCCAGCAGCGAGCACACCGGGGAGCTGTTTTTT	CASSEHTGELFF
TRBV6-5	-	few	TRBJ2-4	TGTGCCAGCGGGGTCGGCGGAGGGCCGCACATTCAGTACTTC	CASGVGGGPHIQYF
TRBV7-3	-	-	TRBJ2-1	TGTGCCAACAGCCCAGGGACGAGCTCCTACAATGAGCAGTTCTTC	CANSPGTSSYNEQFF
TRBV29-1	TRBD2	many	TRBJ2-1	TGCAGCGTCCACACTAGCGGGGGTAACAATGAGCAGTTCTTC	CSVHTSGGNNEQFF
TRBV7-2	TRBD2	-	TRBJ2-1	TGCGCCAGCAGCCCCGCCGGGACTAGCCGTCCTGATGAGCAGTTCTTC	CASSPAGTSRPDEQFF
TRBV7-2	TRBD1	few	TRBJ1-2	TGTGCCAGCGGCCTACAGGGGGAGGCGGGCTACACCTTC	CASGLQGEAGYTF
TRBV28	-	-	TRBJ2-5	TGTGCCAGCAGGGGCCAAGAGACCCAGTACTTC	CASRGQETQYF
TRBV11-3	TRBD2	-	TRBJ2-2	TGTGCCAGCAGCTTAGCGGGGGGCACCGGGGAGCTGTTTTTT	CASSLAGGTGELFF
TRBV7-8	-	-	TRBJ1-1	TGTGCCAGCAGCCCCCCGGCCACTGAAGCTTTCTTT	CASSPPATEAFF
TRBV14	-	-	TRBJ2-2	TGTGCCAGCAGCCAAGATTTCGGGACGGTAAACACCGGGGAGCTGTTTTTT	CASSQDFGTVNTGELFF
TRBV25-1	TRBD1	-	TRBJ2-1	TGTGCCAGCAGTGTCGGGACAGGGGATATCGATGAGCAGTTCTTC	CASSVGTGDIDEQFF
TRBV19	-	-	TRBJ1-1	TGTGCCAGTAGTCGGTCGGACGGCCACACTGAAGCTTTCTTT	CASSRSDGHTEAFF
TRBV2	-	few	TRBJ2-4	TGTGCCAGCATGGCAGGGGAGGCCAAAAACATTCAGTACTTC	CASMAGEAKNIQYF
TRBV7-2	-	few	TRBJ1-5	TGTGCCAGCAGCTTAGCGATAATGCAGCCCCAGCATTTT	CASSLAIMQPQHF
TRBV27	-	few	TRBJ2-5	TGTGCCACCTCCCCGGGATGGGGGACCCAGTACTTC	CATSPGWGTQYF
TRBV11-2	TRBD2	-	TRBJ2-1	TGTGCCAGCAGCTTAGGAGCAAGCGGGGGGGCCGAGCAGTTCTTC	CASSLGASGGAEQFF
TRBV5-1	-	-	TRBJ1-1	TGCGCCAGCAGCCCTAGAGAGGGAATGAACACTGAAGCTTTCTTT	CASSPREGMNTEAFF
TRBV6-5	-	-	TRBJ2-3	TGTGCCAGCAGTTACTCCCAAGACCCGGGAGATACGCAGTATTTT	CASSYSQDPGDTQYF
TRBV4-1	-	many	TRBJ2-2	TGCGCCAGCAGCCAAGAGCAGGGGTCCGCCGGGGAGCTGTTTTTT	CASSQEQGSAGELFF
TRBV4-2	-	-	TRBJ2-1	TGTGCCAGCAGCCAAGTGGAACGGCCGAGCTCCTACAATGAGCAGTTCTTC	CASSQVERPSSYNEQFF
TRBV5-1	TRBD1	-	TRBJ2-3	TGCGCCAGCAGCTTGGCTGTATTGGGACAGGGGCTCGATACGCAGTATTTT	CASSLAVLGQGLDTQYF
TRBV7-9	-	-	TRBJ1-5	TGTGCCAGCACTTACGGGGTGAATCAGCCCCAGCATTTT	CASTYGVNQPQHF